The clone carrying this T cell receptor (beta chain) came up a few times. This CDR3 contains 16 residues. V was trimmed by 0 bases and J by 4 bases, leaving 15 bases between them. Germline CDR1 is SEHNR and CDR2 is FQNEAQ (reference sequence). The sample belongs to a study of blood T cell repertoires in COVID-19. Overall study context: Samples of COVID-19 (acute and convalescent) were obtained from the United States, Italy and Spain. Sources were T cells, B-cell-depleted T cells, or PBMCs; the material itself was cDNA or gDNA.

Under the authors' procedure: Amplification from reference gene primers served as the basis for estimated nucleated cell counts. Data came from immunoSEQ multiplex PCR; TCRdb stores just in-frame clones and leaves some out. Clone size and the V and J calls come from that table; the DNA yielded D and trimming. Found here are 95,000 to 150,000 clones, 82% of them singletons; the top ten hold 3.5% to 5.5%. The rearrangement joins TRBV7-9 to TRBJ1-2; no reliable D call. The sequenced sample was peripheral blood. This receptor was obtained from a woman in her sixties or seventies with acute or convalescent COVID-19. The DNA for the CDR3 is TGTGCCAGCAGCTTAGCGTATTACGGGGAGGCCTATGGCTACACCTTC. This sequence encodes CASSLAYYGEAYGYTF. Based on the CDR3 plus reference TRBV7-9 and TRBJ1-2, the full variable domain is DTGVSQNPRHKITKRGQNVTFRCDPISEHNRLYWYRQTLGQGPEFLTYFQNEAQLEKSRLLSDRFSAERPKGSFSTLEIQRTEQGDSAMYLCASSLAYYGEAYGYTFGSGTRLTVV.